One and the same sample provided the 23 T cell receptor beta chains below, sequenced in a study of identical twins. In TCRdb, the 5' RACE reads were re-called with MiXCR into one record per CDR3 protein. This sample has fewer than 250,000 distinct CDR3 sequences, with approximately 8.3% found just once. These data also formed part of another study, on yellow fever vaccine responses in identical twins.

Sequenced material: memory (CD45RO+) T cells sorted from blood. The receptors come from a woman aged 18-35 years in good health.

This clonotype was seen more than once but under ten times. The CDR3 sequence: CASTLTSGKETQYF. The CDR3 DNA reads TGTGCCAGCACTCTAACTAGCGGGAAAGAGACCCAGTACTTC. The V and J genes are TRBV7-2 and TRBJ2-5; 10 bases line up with TRBD2. The CDR3 has 14 residues. Germline V CDR1 and CDR2: SGHTA, FQGNSA. After removal of 7 bases from V and 3 bases from J, the junction contained 5 bases not matched to a gene.

This clonotype was recorded many times. The chain joins TRBV9 to TRBJ2-7, with 8 bases matching TRBD2. CDR1 and CDR2 (germline): SGDLS, YYNGEE. This CDR3 contains 15 residues. Trimming cost V 3 bases and J 5 bases; bases outside gene matches: 10. CDR3 sequence reads: CASSATGLVYHEQYF. For the CDR3, the DNA is TGTGCCAGCAGCGCGACGGGACTAGTTTACCACGAGCAGTACTTC.

This clonotype was counted ten times or more. The chain has TRBV11-2 and TRBJ2-3; D possibly uses TRBD1 or TRBD2 (5 bases each). V was cut by 1 base and J by 2 bases, with 13 bases left in between. The CDR3 spans 16 residues. Germline loops: CDR1 SGHAT, CDR2 FQNNGV. CDR3 DNA sequence: TGTGCCAGCAGCTTAGGTTTGGGGGACCACACAGATACGCAGTATTTT. Encoded protein: CASSLGLGDHTDTQYF.

This clonotype was recorded a few times. The rearrangement links TRBV20-1 to TRBJ2-5; D might be TRBD1 (6 bases). Germline assignment: CDR1 DFQATT and CDR2 SNEGSKA (reference sequence). The CDR3 spans 16 residues. V was trimmed by 6 bases and J by 1 base, leaving 21 bases between them. This CDR3 reads CSAPRGTHNPQETQYF. In nucleotides, the CDR3 is TGCAGTGCCCCGCGTGGGACACACAACCCCCAAGAGACCCAGTACTTC.

V usage is TRBV20-1 and J usage is TRBJ1-2; 10 nucleotides match TRBD1. The germline V gene has CDR1 DFQATT and CDR2 SNEGSKA (reference sequence). The CDR3 totals 15 residues. V lost 3 bases to trimming and J lost 8 bases; unmatched junction nucleotides: 12. The CDR3 bases are TGCAGTGCTAGTTCCGGGACAGGGGTTTCGGAAGGCTACACCTTC. It translates to CSASSGTGVSEGYTF.

This clonotype was counted between two and nine times. The chain links TRBV27 to TRBJ2-7; 12 nucleotides align to TRBD2. Germline CDR1 is MNHEY and CDR2 is SMNVEV (reference sequence). The CDR3 loop spans 22 amino acids. The junction had 24 bases not matched to a gene; V was cut back by 3 bases and J by 3 bases. In DNA form, the CDR3 reads TGTGCCAGCAGTTTTCGACCGCACACAGTGACTAGCGGGAGTGGGAGGGTCTACGAGCAGTACTTC. It translates to CASSFRPHTVTSGSGRVYEQYF.

This clonotype was observed a few times. This rearrangement joins TRBV6-5 to TRBJ1-5; perhaps TRBD1 as D (6 bases). V was trimmed by 3 bases and J by 3 bases, leaving 9 bases between them. This CDR3 is 14 amino acids long. The germline V gene encodes CDR1 MNHEY and CDR2 SVGAGI. CDR3 in DNA: TGTGCCAGCAGTTATGGACAGAACAATCAGCCCCAGCATTTT. It codes for CASSYGQNNQPQHF.

The chain recombines TRBV29-1 with TRBJ2-1; possibly TRBD2 for D (6 bases). The CDR3 has 13 residues. The germline V and J ends were trimmed by 8 bases and 2 bases, with 13 bases remaining between them. The germline gives CDR1 SQVTM, CDR2 ANQGSEA. The CDR3 loop reads CSSTRLTYNEQFF. The DNA of the CDR3 is TGCAGCTCGACTAGGCTCACCTACAATGAGCAGTTCTTC.

This chain joins TRBV6-1 and TRBJ2-5; 10 positions agree with TRBD1. Germline values: CDR1 MNHNS, CDR2 SASEGT. CDR3 length: 14 amino acids. V was clipped by 10 bases and J by 1 base; unmatched bases: 6. CDR3 residues: CATARDRGQETQYF. CDR3 bases: TGTGCCACCGCCCGGGACAGGGGCCAAGAGACCCAGTACTTC.

This clonotype was seen many times. This chain uses TRBV4-3 with TRBJ2-7; 8 positions match TRBD2. The germline V gene encodes CDR1 LGHNA and CDR2 YSLEER. CDR3 length equals 15 residues. Trimming took 1 base from V and 2 from J; bases not matched to a gene: 4. This chain's CDR3 is CASSQATSGTYEQYF. The CDR3 DNA is TGCGCCAGCAGCCAAGCTACTAGCGGAACCTACGAGCAGTACTTC.

The chain employs TRBV20-1 and TRBJ2-3, with TRBD2 as a possible D gene (5 bases). Per the germline V gene, CDR1 is DFQATT and CDR2 is SNEGSKA (reference sequence). V was shortened by 3 bases and J by 8 bases, with 21 bases between the two germline ends. The CDR3 contains 15 residues. For the CDR3, the DNA is TGCAGTGCTAGTCTCCCTAGCTGGAATTTGGGTACGCAGTATTTT. Translated, it gives CSASLPSWNLGTQYF.

This clonotype has just a few counts. The chain has TRBV2 and TRBJ1-4, with D tentatively TRBD1 (5 bases). Trimming cost V 4 bases and J 4 bases, with 7 bases left between them. The CDR3 consists of 13 residues. Looked up from germline, CDR1 is SNHLY and CDR2 is FYNNEI. The CDR3 spells CASSGQFNEKLFF. CDR3 bases: TGTGCCAGCAGTGGACAGTTTAATGAAAAACTGTTTTTT.

V and J are TRBV6-2 or TRBV6-3 and TRBJ2-7, with TRBD1 matching 7 bases. Germline V gene sequence: CDR1 MNHEY, CDR2 SVGEGT. The CDR3 is made up of 15 amino acids. V gave up 2 bases and J gave up 0 bases; unmatched junction bases: 4. CDR3 protein: CASSYEGASSYEQYF. CDR3 nucleotides: TGTGCCAGCAGTTACGAGGGGGCTAGCTCCTACGAGCAGTACTTC.

The V and J genes are TRBV14 and TRBJ2-7; TRBD1 might be the D (6 bases). The CDR3 spans 14 residues. Germline lookup yields CDR1 SGHDN and CDR2 FVKESK. Trimming stripped 4 bases from V and 2 bases from J, with 12 bases between. The DNA for the CDR3 is TGTGCCAGCAGCCGGGACATAGGTCCCTACGAGCAGTACTTC. Translation: CASSRDIGPYEQYF.

This clonotype was picked up a small number of times. The chain has TRBV10-3 and TRBJ1-6, with D unclear. From germline, CDR1 is ENHRY and CDR2 SYGVKD. CDR3 size: 12 residues. V lost 6 bases and J lost 6, with 6 bases in between. CDR3: CAIRGSNSPLHF. CDR3 nucleotide sequence: TGTGCCATCAGGGGGTCTAATTCACCCCTCCACTTT.

This clonotype came up a few times. The V call is TRBV20-1, the J call TRBJ1-5; D unresolved. Trimming removed 0 bases at V and 11 bases at J, with 8 bases between. The CDR3 contains 11 residues. Germline CDR1 reads DFQATT; CDR2 reads SNEGSKA (reference sequence). Written as DNA, the CDR3 is TGCAGTGCTAGAGACGCTTTGGCCCAGCATTTT. This translates into CSARDALAQHF.

This clonotype was seen more than once but under ten times. V is TRBV16 and J is TRBJ2-7; D remains unclear. The CDR3 contains 13 residues. V was trimmed by 8 bases and J by 7 bases, leaving 18 bases between them. Germline lookup yields CDR1 KGHSY and CDR2 FQNENV. CDR3 in DNA: TGTGCCAGCCCCCTCGGGCAGTCTGAGGAGCAGTACTTC. This sequence encodes CASPLGQSEEQYF.

This clonotype has only a few counts. The chain carries TRBV18 and TRBJ1-3; D remains ambiguous. Germline CDR1 and CDR2: KGHSH and LQKENI. Trimming took 2 bases from V and 0 from J, leaving 8 bases between them. The CDR3 loop spans 15 amino acids. Written as DNA, the CDR3 is TGTGCCAGCTCACCAGTCCGGACCTCTGGAAACACCATATATTTT. Protein product: CASSPVRTSGNTIYF.

In this sample, this clonotype turned up many times. The V gene is TRBV6-2 or TRBV6-3, the J gene TRBJ2-1; 9 bases are shared with TRBD2. With 0 bases clipped from V and 2 bases from J, the junction kept 8 bases outside the gene matches. The CDR3 covers 18 residues. The germline gives CDR1 MNHEY, CDR2 SVGEGT. CDR3 region: CASSYSTGLAGAYNEQFF. The CDR3 DNA reads TGTGCCAGCAGTTACTCAACAGGGTTAGCGGGGGCCTACAATGAGCAGTTCTTC.

This chain uses TRBV7-6 with TRBJ2-7; 8 bases match TRBD1. J was trimmed by 5 bases and V by 3 bases; bases with no gene match: 9. The germline V gene encodes CDR1 SGHVS and CDR2 FNYEAQ. The CDR3 is made up of 15 amino acids. This chain's CDR3 is CASSLIPGTGNEQYF. Written as DNA, the CDR3 is TGTGCCAGCAGCTTGATACCCGGGACAGGTAACGAGCAGTACTTC.

This clonotype was detected only a few times. The chain couples TRBV20-1 to TRBJ2-1; D is ambiguous. CDR3 length: 11 amino acids. V shed 3 bases and J shed 12 bases, with 12 bases lying between them. Germline CDR1 is DFQATT and CDR2 is SNEGSKA (reference sequence). The CDR3 here is CSASDPFGQFF. As DNA, the CDR3 is TGCAGTGCTAGTGATCCGTTCGGGCAGTTCTTC.

This rearrangement joins TRBV12-3 or TRBV12-4 to TRBJ2-3; a possible D gene is TRBD1 (5 bases). The CDR3 extends over 13 amino acids. V was cut by 5 bases and J by 6 bases, with 12 bases left in between. CDR3 bases: TGTGCCAGCAGTCCTGGGGCACGCGATACGCAGTATTTT. Protein sequence: CASSPGARDTQYF.

The sample holds a few counts of this clonotype. The V and J genes are TRBV20-1 and TRBJ2-7, with TRBD2 as a possible D gene (7 bases). This CDR3 has 14 residues. Trimming removed 3 bases at V and 0 bases at J, with 12 bases between. Germline V gives CDR1 DFQATT, CDR2 SNEGSKA (reference sequence). CDR3 DNA sequence: TGCAGTGCTAGGGAGGGGGGGTTCTCCTACGAGCAGTACTTC. Protein product: CSAREGGFSYEQYF.